The sequence of this T cell receptor beta chain was determined in a study of cytomegalovirus exposure and HLA in healthy donors. Study results and limitations: The later analysis indicated that the majority of CMV-associated TCR beta chains appeared HLA-restricted. A missense variant in DCLRE1C was later tied to TCR beta V- and J-gene trimming. With DRB1 most and HLA-C fewest, TCR association rates differed between HLA loci in a later analysis.

PCR was performed using 60 Vbeta and 13 Jbeta primers. The method was immunoSEQ multiplex PCR; TCRdb's version includes in-frame clones alone and lacks a portion of them. This table holds roughly 100,000 clones, about two thirds found once. A word on this clone: Its antigen is undetermined.

Specimen: PBMCs. The receptor was isolated from a boy between 5 and 17 years old in good health and CMV-seronegative.

CDR3 DNA sequence: TGTGCCAGTCAGACTAGCACCCACCAATCCAATGAGCAGTTCTTC. The encoded protein is CASQTSTHQSNEQFF. J is TRBJ2-1 and V is TRBV5-6, with 7 bases aligning to TRBD2. With 8 bases clipped from V and 6 bases from J, the junction kept 14 bases outside the gene matches. This CDR3 comprises 15 residues. Per the germline V gene, CDR1 is SGHDT and CDR2 is YYEEEE.